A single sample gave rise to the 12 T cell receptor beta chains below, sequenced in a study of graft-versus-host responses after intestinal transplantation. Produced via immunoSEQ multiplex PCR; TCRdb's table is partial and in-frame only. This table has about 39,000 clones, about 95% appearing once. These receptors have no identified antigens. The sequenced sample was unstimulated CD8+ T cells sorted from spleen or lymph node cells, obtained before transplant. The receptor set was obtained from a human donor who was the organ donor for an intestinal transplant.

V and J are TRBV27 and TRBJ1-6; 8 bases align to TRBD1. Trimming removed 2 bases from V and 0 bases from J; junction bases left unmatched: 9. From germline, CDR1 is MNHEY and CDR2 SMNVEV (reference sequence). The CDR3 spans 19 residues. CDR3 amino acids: CASSLTGQGLSSYNSPLHF. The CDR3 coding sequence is TGTGCCAGCAGTTTAACCGGACAGGGCCTGAGCTCCTATAATTCACCCCTCCACTTT.

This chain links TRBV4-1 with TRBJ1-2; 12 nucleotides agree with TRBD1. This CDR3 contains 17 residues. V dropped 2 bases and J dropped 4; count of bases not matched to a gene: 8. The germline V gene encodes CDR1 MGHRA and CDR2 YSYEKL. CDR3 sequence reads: CASSQYGTGGGGYGYTF. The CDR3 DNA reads TGCGCCAGCAGCCAATACGGGACAGGGGGCGGAGGCTATGGCTACACCTTC.

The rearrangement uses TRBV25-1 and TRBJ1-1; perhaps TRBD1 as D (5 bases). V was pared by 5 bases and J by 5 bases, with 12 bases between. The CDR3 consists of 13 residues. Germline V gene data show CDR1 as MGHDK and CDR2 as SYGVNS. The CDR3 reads CASSYGGGTEAFF. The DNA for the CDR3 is TGTGCCAGCAGTTATGGGGGGGGAACTGAAGCTTTCTTT.

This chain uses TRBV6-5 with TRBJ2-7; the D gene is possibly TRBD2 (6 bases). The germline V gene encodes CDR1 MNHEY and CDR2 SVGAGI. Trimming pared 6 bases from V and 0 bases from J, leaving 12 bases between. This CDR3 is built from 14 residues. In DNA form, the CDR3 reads TGTGCCAGCAGCCACGGAGGGGACTCCTACGAGCAGTACTTC. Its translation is CASSHGGDSYEQYF.

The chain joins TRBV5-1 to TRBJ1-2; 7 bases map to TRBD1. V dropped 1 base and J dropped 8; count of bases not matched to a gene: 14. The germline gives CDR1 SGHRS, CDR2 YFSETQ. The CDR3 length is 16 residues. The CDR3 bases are TGCGCCAGCAGCTTGACCGGGGAGGGGGCCTTCATGGGCTACACCTTC. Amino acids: CASSLTGEGAFMGYTF.

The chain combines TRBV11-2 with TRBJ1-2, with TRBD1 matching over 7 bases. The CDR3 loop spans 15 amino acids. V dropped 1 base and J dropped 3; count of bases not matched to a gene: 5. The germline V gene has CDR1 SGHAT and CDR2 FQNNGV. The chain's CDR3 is CASSLGTGYYYGYTF. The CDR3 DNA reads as TGTGCCAGCAGCTTAGGGACAGGCTACTACTATGGCTACACCTTC. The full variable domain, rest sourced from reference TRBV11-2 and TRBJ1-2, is EAGVAQSPRYKIIEKRQSVAFWCNPISGHATLYWYQQILGQGPKLLIQFQNNGVVDDSQLPKDRFSAERLKGVDSTLKIQPAKLEDSAVYLCASSLGTGYYYGYTFGSGTRLTVV.

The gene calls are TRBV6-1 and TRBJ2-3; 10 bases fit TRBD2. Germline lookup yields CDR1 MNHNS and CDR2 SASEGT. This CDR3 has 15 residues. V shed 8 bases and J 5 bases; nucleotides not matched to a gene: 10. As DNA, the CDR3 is TGTGCCAGCTTTACCAGCGGGGGGGCGGAAGATACGCAGTATTTT. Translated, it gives CASFTSGGAEDTQYF.

The chain's CDR3 is CASSLRDRDTDTQYF. CDR3 coding DNA: TGTGCCAGCAGCCTCCGGGACAGGGACACAGATACGCAGTATTTT. This chain connects TRBV11-2 to TRBJ2-3, with 9 nucleotides matching TRBD1. The CDR3 runs to 15 residues. Germline V gives CDR1 SGHAT, CDR2 FQNNGV. V gave up 5 bases and J gave up 2 bases; unmatched junction bases: 5.

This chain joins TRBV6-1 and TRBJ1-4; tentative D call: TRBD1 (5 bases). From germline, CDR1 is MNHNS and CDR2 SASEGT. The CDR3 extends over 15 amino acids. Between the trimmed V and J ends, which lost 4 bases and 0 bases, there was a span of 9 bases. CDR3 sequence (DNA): TGTGCCAGCAGTGGGCAGACAGCAACTAATGAAAAACTGTTTTTT. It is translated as CASSGQTATNEKLFF.

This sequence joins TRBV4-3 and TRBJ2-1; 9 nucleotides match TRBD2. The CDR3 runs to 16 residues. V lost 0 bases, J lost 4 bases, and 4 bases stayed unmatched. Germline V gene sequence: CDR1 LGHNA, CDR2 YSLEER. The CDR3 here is CASSQDRGGGYNEQFF. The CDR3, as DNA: TGCGCCAGCAGCCAAGATCGCGGGGGGGGATACAATGAGCAGTTCTTC.

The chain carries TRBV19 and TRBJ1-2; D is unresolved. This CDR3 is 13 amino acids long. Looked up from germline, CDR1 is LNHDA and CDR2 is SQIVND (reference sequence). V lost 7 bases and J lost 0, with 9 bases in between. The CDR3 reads CASMSHTNYGYTF. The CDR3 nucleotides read TGTGCCAGTATGAGTCACACTAACTATGGCTACACCTTC.

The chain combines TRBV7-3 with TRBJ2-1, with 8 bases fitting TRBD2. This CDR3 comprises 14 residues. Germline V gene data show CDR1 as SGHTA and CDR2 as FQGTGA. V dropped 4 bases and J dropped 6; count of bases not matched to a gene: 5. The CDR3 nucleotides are TGTGCCAGCAGCTCGGGGGGGCCACTCAATGAGCAGTTCTTC. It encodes CASSSGGPLNEQFF.